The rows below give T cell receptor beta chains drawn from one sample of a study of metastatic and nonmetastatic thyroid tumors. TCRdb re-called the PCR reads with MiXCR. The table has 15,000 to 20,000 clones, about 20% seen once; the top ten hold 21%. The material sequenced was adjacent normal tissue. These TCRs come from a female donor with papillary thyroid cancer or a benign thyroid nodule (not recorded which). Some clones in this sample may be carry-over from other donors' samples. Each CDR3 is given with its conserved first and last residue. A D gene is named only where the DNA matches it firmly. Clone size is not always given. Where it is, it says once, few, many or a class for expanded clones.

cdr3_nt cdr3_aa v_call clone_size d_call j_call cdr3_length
TGCAGTGCTAGAGATCCGATTGGCCGGGCCGCGGGAGAAGAGCAGTTCTTC CSARDPIGRAAGEEQFF TRBV20-1 . TRBD2 TRBJ2-1 17
TGTGCCAGCAGCCCCGCCCTCGGGCATATGAACACTGAAGCTTTCTTT CASSPALGHMNTEAFF TRBV27 few . TRBJ1-1 16
TGCGCCAGCACCAGGGACTATATAGAGCCCCAGCATTTT CASTRDYIEPQHF TRBV10-2 . . TRBJ1-5 13
TGTGCCAGCAGCTTACAAGGGGGCGCGGGAGGTGGCTACACCTTC CASSLQGGAGGGYTF TRBV11-2 . TRBD1 TRBJ1-2 15
TGTGCCAGTAGTCCCCCCGGGTTTACTGAAAAACTGTTTTTT CASSPPGFTEKLFF TRBV19 many . TRBJ1-4 14
TGTGCCAGCAGTCCCCGGGTTCCTGGGGCCAACGTCCTGACTTTC CASSPRVPGANVLTF TRBV28 few . TRBJ2-6 15
TGTGCCAGCAGCGTAGCGGGGACGGCTAATGAAAAACTGTTTTTT CASSVAGTANEKLFF TRBV9 . . TRBJ1-4 15
TGTGCCAGCAGTCCAGGACAGGGGATCACCGGGGAGCTGTTTTTT CASSPGQGITGELFF TRBV6-1 many TRBD1 TRBJ2-2 15
TGTGCCAGCAGTTTAGCGGGGGAGGGCGAGCAGTACTTC CASSLAGEGEQYF TRBV28 few TRBD2 TRBJ2-7 13
TGTGCCAGTAGTTTCCGGGACAGGGGTTACAATGAGCAGTTCTTC CASSFRDRGYNEQFF TRBV19 . TRBD1 TRBJ2-1 15
TGCGCCAGCAGCTTGGGGACATCTAACTATGGCTACACCTTC CASSLGTSNYGYTF TRBV5-1 . . TRBJ1-2 14
TGTGCCAGCAAACAGGGGGCGGGAGGGGACACCGGGGGGCTGTTTTTT CASKQGAGGDTGGLFF TRBV6-1 few . TRBJ2-2 16
TGCAGTGCTAGCCAAGGGGCCTACCCCCAAGTGACCCAGTACTTC CSASQGAYPQVTQYF TRBV20-1 . . TRBJ2-5 15
TGTGCCAGCAGCTTAGGACTAGCAAGCGAGCAGTACTTC CASSLGLASEQYF TRBV11-2 . TRBD2 TRBJ2-7 13
TGTGCCAGCACCACATCGAGGTTTCAGCCCCAGCATTTT CASTTSRFQPQHF TRBV12-3/TRBV12-4 . . TRBJ1-5 13
TGTGCCAGCCTAAGCGGGACCCTACAGACTGAAGCTTTCTTT CASLSGTLQTEAFF TRBV2 many . TRBJ1-1 14
TGTGCCAGCAGGGGGGATCTGAACGAGCAGTACTTC CASRGDLNEQYF TRBV6-1 few . TRBJ2-7 12
TGTGCCAGCAGTACGACAGGGGGCGCTGGATTCTATGGCTACACCTTC CASSTTGGAGFYGYTF TRBV12-3/TRBV12-4 many TRBD1 TRBJ1-2 16
TGCGCCAGCAGCTTGGAATTAGGGGGGTCCTCTGGGGCCAACGTCCTGACTTTC CASSLELGGSSGANVLTF TRBV5-1 few . TRBJ2-6 18
TGTGCCAGCAGAGGGGAGGATTGGGGGCGAAACTATGGCTACACCTTC CASRGEDWGRNYGYTF TRBV12-3/TRBV12-4 . . TRBJ1-2 16
TGCAGTGCTAACAGGGCAGGGACCTCCTACGAGCAGTACTTC CSANRAGTSYEQYF TRBV20-1 . . TRBJ2-7 14
TGTGCCACCCGCTCGCCTCGGGACAGGGGAAACGAGCAGTACTTC CATRSPRDRGNEQYF TRBV19 few TRBD1 TRBJ2-7 15
TGTGCCACCAGCAGGGGGGGACAGGGCGGGGAGACCCAGTACTTC CATSRGGQGGETQYF TRBV15 . TRBD1 TRBJ2-5 15
TGTGCCAGCAGCATTTCCGGGCCCCCATATGTTGGACATTTT CASSISGPPYVGHF TRBV28 few . TRBJ1-5 14
TGTGCCAGCAGTGCCACAGGGCAAGGGTGCGTAGAGACCCAGTACTTC CASSATGQGCVETQYF TRBV12-3/TRBV12-4 . . TRBJ2-5 16
TGCAGTGCTAGGGTCTCAGGAGGGCGTGCCGGGGAGCTTTTTTTT CSARVSGGRAGELFF TRBV20-1 few . TRBJ2-2 15
TGTGCCAGCAGGCCCGTACAGGGGGCCTACACTGAAGCTTTCTTT CASRPVQGAYTEAFF TRBV7-9 . TRBD1 TRBJ1-1 15
TGTGCCAGCAGTTCTGCGGGAGGGCCGCACACCGGGGAGCTGTTTTTT CASSSAGGPHTGELFF TRBV12-3/TRBV12-4 . TRBD2 TRBJ2-2 16
TGCAGTGCTAGAGATTCGCAGCAGTACTTC CSARDSQQYF TRBV20-1 . . TRBJ2-7 10
TGTGCCAGAAGTAACGATGTGGGCCGATTAAGATATGGCTACACCTTC CARSNDVGRLRYGYTF TRBV6-2/TRBV6-3 . . TRBJ1-2 16
TGCAGTGCCTCCACCGGGACAGGGGCTCAGCCCCAGCATTTT CSASTGTGAQPQHF TRBV20-1 . TRBD1 TRBJ1-5 14
TGTGCCAGCAGCCCAGACTCGGGGGGCAATCAGCCCCAGCATTTT CASSPDSGGNQPQHF TRBV11-2 many . TRBJ1-5 15
TGTGCCAGCAGTTTAAGGGGTGGGACAAATTCACCCCTCCACTTT CASSLRGGTNSPLHF TRBV12-3/TRBV12-4 . . TRBJ1-6 15
TGCGCCAGCAGCTCTCCGGGACAGGACACAGATACGCAGTATTTT CASSSPGQDTDTQYF TRBV5-1 . TRBD1 TRBJ2-3 15
TGCGCCAGCAGCTTGGGGGTAGATCTGAACACTGAAGCTTTCTTT CASSLGVDLNTEAFF TRBV5-1 many . TRBJ1-1 15
TGCAGTGCTAGATGGGGGACAGGGTACAATCAGCCCCAGCATTTT CSARWGTGYNQPQHF TRBV20-1 many TRBD1 TRBJ1-5 15
TGTGCCAGCAGCGCCTACGTAGGAGGACAGACGTACTTC CASSAYVGGQTYF TRBV11-2 . . TRBJ2-7 13
TGTGCCAGCAGTTTGCAGCGGGAGTACCAAGAGACCCAGTACTTC CASSLQREYQETQYF TRBV28 few TRBD2 TRBJ2-5 15
TGCAGTGCTAGAGATTACCCCCTGCGTGCGGGAGGTGATGAGCAGTTCTTC CSARDYPLRAGGDEQFF TRBV20-1 few TRBD2 TRBJ2-1 17
TGTGCCAGCAGTCCGACAGGGGGAGCGTACGAGCAGTACTTC CASSPTGGAYEQYF TRBV27 large TRBD1 TRBJ2-7 14
TGTGCCACCAGTGAGCGCCGGGACAGGGGGACTGAAGCTTTCTTT CATSERRDRGTEAFF TRBV24-1 . TRBD1 TRBJ1-1 15
TGTGCCAGCAGTTACAGAGGGACCGGGGAGCTGTTTTTT CASSYRGTGELFF TRBV6-5 . . TRBJ2-2 13
TGCGCCAGCAGCCACGGACAGGGTTACTATGGCTACACCTTC CASSHGQGYYGYTF TRBV5-1 few TRBD1 TRBJ1-2 14
TGTGCCAGTAGTTGGGGACAGGTGAACACTGAAGCTTTCTTT CASSWGQVNTEAFF TRBV19 . TRBD1 TRBJ1-1 14
TGCAGTGCTAGGAGTCAGGCTACTGGAGAGCAGTACTTC CSARSQATGEQYF TRBV20-1 . . TRBJ2-7 13
TGCAGTGCTAGGGTACCGGGACGGGGGGTATATGGCTACACCTTC CSARVPGRGVYGYTF TRBV20-1 . . TRBJ1-2 15
TGTGCCAGCAGTTACAGCGGGAGGGAGCAGTTCTTC CASSYSGREQFF TRBV12-3/TRBV12-4 . TRBD2 TRBJ2-1 12
TGCAGTGCTAGAGGTTCTCCCCAGGGATCTACCTACGAGCAGTACTTC CSARGSPQGSTYEQYF TRBV20-1 . . TRBJ2-7 16
TGTGCCACCAGGGTGGGCAATGAGCAGTTCTTC CATRVGNEQFF TRBV24-1 few . TRBJ2-1 11
TGTGCCAGCAGCGCGACAGGGGGCGAAGGGACCATATATTTT CASSATGGEGTIYF TRBV9 . TRBD1 TRBJ1-3 14
TGTGCCAGCACCCAAACTGGCTACGAGCAGTACTTC CASTQTGYEQYF TRBV6-1 few . TRBJ2-7 12
TGTGCCAGCACAGGGGGCGCGGCAAAACTGTTTTTT CASTGGAAKLFF TRBV19 . TRBD1 TRBJ1-4 12
TGTGCCAGCAGTCCAATGGGGGCCTACGAGCAGTACTTC CASSPMGAYEQYF TRBV27 few . TRBJ2-7 13
TGCAGTGCTAAGAACGCGGGCGAGCAGTACTTC CSAKNAGEQYF TRBV20-1 many . TRBJ2-7 11
TGTGCCAGCAGTTACACGAAAAGGGAGCAGTACTTC CASSYTKREQYF TRBV6-2/TRBV6-3 . . TRBJ2-7 12
TGTGCCAGCAGCCTCGACGTTACTAATGAAAAACTGTTTTTT CASSLDVTNEKLFF TRBV4-2 medium-sized . TRBJ1-4 14